This T cell receptor (beta chain) appears in the sequencing data of a study of blood T cell repertoires in COVID-19. Study in general: PBMCs, B-cell-depleted T cells, or T cells were the source of the cDNA or gDNA that made up the material.

V lost 0 bases, J lost 8 bases, and 13 bases lay in between. This CDR3 comprises 15 residues. Germline CDR1 SGHAT, CDR2 FQNNGV. Generated by immunoSEQ multiplex PCR, the TCRdb table keeps only in-frame clones and is missing some. This table holds 65,000 to 90,000 clones, about 91% found once. This chain uses TRBV11-2 with TRBJ1-4; perhaps TRBD1 as D (5 bases). The source is a woman at least 80 years old with acute or convalescent COVID-19. Sequenced sample: peripheral blood. The CDR3 reads CASSLDVSRGEKLFF. As DNA, the CDR3 is TGTGCCAGCAGCTTAGACGTCTCCCGGGGGGAAAAACTGTTTTTT.